This T cell receptor (beta chain) was obtained from a study of multiple sclerosis patients with progressive multifocal leukoencephalopathy. V lost 6 bases and J 3 bases, leaving 6 bases between the germline ends. The CDR3 covers 12 residues. The germline gives CDR1 LNHDA, CDR2 SQIVND (reference sequence). Using immunoSEQ multiplex PCR, the repertoire was profiled, and TCRdb retains in-frame clones only, with some absent. The sample includes about 30,000 clones, about 90% of them seen just once. As for time point: time of PML onset. After roughly 15 to 60 months on natalizumab, the natalizumab-treated patients developed PML. This clone was seen a single time.

The source was PBMCs, collected from a patient treated with natalizumab. The TCR comes from a human donor with progressive multifocal leukoencephalopathy. This chain links TRBV19 with TRBJ1-3, with no clear D. The chain's CDR3 is CASRPFGNTIYF. In DNA form, the CDR3 reads TGTGCCAGTAGGCCATTTGGAAACACCATATATTTT.